These 14 T cell receptor beta chains share one sample of origin, sequenced in a study of blood T cell repertoires in COVID-19. The method was immunoSEQ multiplex PCR; TCRdb's version includes in-frame clones alone and lacks a portion of them. The data show under 300,000 clones, with approximately 87% seen just once and 6.2% held by the top ten. The source material was peripheral blood. These receptors originate from a man aged 55 to 70 with acute or convalescent COVID-19.

This chain uses TRBV28 with TRBJ1-5; 10 nucleotides agree with TRBD1. With 6 bases clipped from V and 6 bases from J, the junction kept 8 bases outside the gene matches. Germline assignment: CDR1 MDHEN and CDR2 SYDVKM. The CDR3 contains 15 residues. CDR3 DNA: TGTGCCAGCAGCCGACAGGGGGCAAGGAGTCAGCCCCAGCATTTT. It codes for CASSRQGARSQPQHF.

This chain uses TRBV5-4 with TRBJ2-2; 11 nucleotides line up with TRBD2. Germline CDR1 reads SGHNT; CDR2 reads YYREEE (reference sequence). The V and J ends lost 3 bases and 5 bases, in that order; junction bases with no gene match: 9. The CDR3 covers 17 residues. The CDR3 nucleotides are TGTGCCAGCAGCTCCGGGACTAGCGGAGGGCGAACCGGGGAGCTGTTTTTT. It yields the protein CASSSGTSGGRTGELFF.

V usage is TRBV6-5 and J usage is TRBJ2-5; the match to TRBD1 covers 10 bases. The ends lost 6 bases at V and 5 bases at J; junction bases unmatched: 6. CDR1 is MNHEY and CDR2 is SVGAGI in the germline V gene. The CDR3 contains 14 residues. CDR3 nucleotides: TGTGCCAGCAGCCGGGACAGGGGTGCGGAGACCCAGTACTTC. As protein: CASSRDRGAETQYF.

The table lists this clone with a few counts. V and J are TRBV28 and TRBJ1-2; tentatively, D is TRBD1 (5 bases). Trimming took 2 bases from V and 4 from J, leaving 8 bases between them. The CDR3 has 13 residues. CDR1 MDHEN and CDR2 SYDVKM come from the germline V gene. CDR3 nucleotide sequence: TGTGCCAGCAGTTTAGACAGCCTCTATGGCTACACCTTC. It translates to CASSLDSLYGYTF.

This clone was found a few times. The chain links TRBV14 to TRBJ2-1, with TRBD1 as a possible D gene (6 bases). Trimming took 4 bases from V and 9 from J, leaving 25 bases between them. Germline loops: CDR1 SGHDN, CDR2 FVKESK. The CDR3 is 17 amino acids. The CDR3, as DNA: TGTGCCAGCAGCCGCGAGGGGGACGGACCCACAAGGGGTGAGCAGTTCTTC. It codes for CASSREGDGPTRGEQFF.

The CDR3 sequence is CSVAAGTRYGYTF. The CDR3 DNA reads TGCAGCGTCGCCGCCGGGACACGCTATGGCTACACCTTC. This chain joins TRBV29-1 and TRBJ1-2, with D tentatively TRBD1 (6 bases). This CDR3 comprises 13 residues. Trimming stripped 6 bases from V and 4 bases from J, with 15 bases between. Germline assignment: CDR1 SQVTM and CDR2 ANQGSEA.

CDR3 protein: CASSWGQLRNIQYF. The DNA for the CDR3 is TGTGCCAGCAGTTGGGGCCAGCTTAGGAACATTCAGTACTTC. The rearrangement links TRBV6-5 to TRBJ2-4; tentative D call: TRBD1 (5 bases). CDR3 length: 14 residues. CDR1 is MNHEY and CDR2 is SVGAGI in the germline V gene. Trimming cost V 4 bases and J 7 bases, with 14 bases left between them.

The rearrangement joins TRBV10-3 to TRBJ2-7; 9 positions match TRBD2. CDR3 length equals 14 residues. The J segment lost 0 bases and the V segment lost 6 bases, leaving 3 bases of the junction unmatched. CDR1 is ENHRY, CDR2 SYGVKD, per germline. The CDR3, as DNA: TGTGCCATCAGCCGGACTAGCGCCTCCTACGAGCAGTACTTC. Protein product: CAISRTSASYEQYF.

The chain uses TRBV7-9 and TRBJ2-2; TRBD2 agrees at 8 bases. V gave up 6 bases and J gave up 6 bases; unmatched junction bases: 9. The CDR3 spans 15 residues. Germline assignment: CDR1 SEHNR and CDR2 FQNEAQ (reference sequence). CDR3 nucleotide sequence: TGTGCCAGCAGTCAGAGCGGGAGAATGGCCGGGGAGCTGTTTTTT. The encoded protein is CASSQSGRMAGELFF.

The genes are TRBV28 and TRBJ1-5; D is undetermined. The germline V and J ends were trimmed by 2 bases and 7 bases, with 9 bases remaining between them. Germline lookup yields CDR1 MDHEN and CDR2 SYDVKM. The CDR3 extends over 13 amino acids. The CDR3 DNA reads TGTGCCAGCAGTTTAGGAGGGATCCAGCCCCAGCATTTT. Residues: CASSLGGIQPQHF.

CDR3 amino acids: CASSEYQGAGVTQYF. CDR3 in DNA: TGTGCCAGCAGTGAATATCAGGGGGCGGGGGTGACCCAGTACTTC. The V and J genes are TRBV25-1 and TRBJ2-5, with a weak D call TRBD1 (8 bases). The CDR3 is 15 amino acids. Trimming pared 0 bases from V and 7 bases from J, leaving 15 bases between. Germline V CDR1 and CDR2: MGHDK, SYGVNS.

This clone was found once. J is TRBJ1-1 and V is TRBV21-1; the table assigns TRBD1, which was not confirmed against the DNA. TRBV21-1 is a documented pseudogene. The CDR3 is made up of 16 amino acids. CDR3 nucleotide sequence: TGTGCCAGCAGCAAAGCGTCCGGACAGGAAAACACTGAAGCTTTCTTT. Protein: CASSKASGQENTEAFF.

The chain recombines TRBV28 with TRBJ1-2; 8 nucleotides align to TRBD1. The trim removed 6 bases at V and 2 bases at J, leaving 11 bases unmatched. The length of the CDR3 is 16 residues. Germline-derived CDR1 and CDR2 are MDHEN and SYDVKM. CDR3 DNA sequence: TGTGCCAGCAGCTTCAGGGGGCGAACGGCCAACTATGGCTACACCTTC. It codes for CASSFRGRTANYGYTF.

The chain combines TRBV5-1 with TRBJ2-7; 8 nucleotides line up with TRBD1. Germline trimming cut 6 bases from V and 2 bases from J; bases unmatched to any gene: 1. The CDR3 covers 12 residues. Germline assignment: CDR1 SGHRS and CDR2 YFSETQ. The chain's CDR3 is CASKGQAYEQYF. The DNA for the CDR3 is TGCGCCAGCAAGGGACAGGCCTACGAGCAGTACTTC.